Each of the 4 T cell receptor beta chains below was sequenced from the same sample in a study of control samples from healthy donors and cancer patients. The protocol was immunoSEQ multiplex PCR, while the TCRdb copy is restricted to in-frame clones and leaves out a portion. Among roughly 120,000 clones listed, more than 85% were seen once. Sequenced input: blood. The receptors shown here come from a man aged 25-45 years in good health.

The V gene is TRBV6-5, the J gene TRBJ2-1; 10 bases fit TRBD2. The CDR3 length is 15 residues. Per germline, CDR1 MNHEY and CDR2 SVGAGI. V lost 0 bases and J lost 9; bases outside the gene matches: 5. CDR3 in amino acids: CASSYSPSGGGEQFF. CDR3 bases: TGTGCCAGCAGTTACTCCCCTAGCGGGGGCGGTGAGCAGTTCTTC.

This clone has a single count. The chain employs TRBV5-1 and TRBJ1-1; unclear D gene. Germline-derived CDR1 and CDR2 are SGHRS and YFSETQ. Deletions cut 4 bases from V and 7 bases from J, with 8 bases between. CDR3 size: 11 residues. CDR3 sequence: CASSLDGEAFF. CDR3 sequence (DNA): TGCGCCAGCAGCCTGGACGGTGAAGCTTTCTTT.

This clone has just one count. J is TRBJ2-5 and V is TRBV7-8, with TRBD1 identical over 10 bases. V gave up 6 bases and J gave up 5 bases; unmatched junction bases: 0. The germline V gene has CDR1 SGHVS and CDR2 FQNEAQ. The CDR3 consists of 12 residues. CDR3 sequence reads: CASRGQGETQYF. In DNA form, the CDR3 reads TGTGCCAGCAGGGGACAGGGGGAGACCCAGTACTTC.

This chain uses TRBV6-5 with TRBJ1-5, with 8 bases lining up with TRBD1. CDR3 length equals 15 residues. CDR1 is MNHEY and CDR2 is SVGAGI in the germline V gene. The J segment lost 5 bases and the V segment lost 5 bases, leaving 8 bases of the junction unmatched. This CDR3 is CASSLGQGRDQPQHF. The CDR3 DNA reads TGTGCCAGCAGTCTCGGACAGGGAAGGGATCAGCCCCAGCATTTT.